This TCR beta chain derives from a study of blood T cell repertoires in COVID-19. Background on the study: Samples came from the United States, Italy and Spain, spanning acute and convalescent COVID-19. The cDNA or gDNA used as material had been derived from T cells, B-cell-depleted T cells, or PBMCs.

Authors' data handling: Scientists estimated how many nucleated cells there were by amplifying reference gene primers. TCRdb keeps only in-frame clones here, not all; method: immunoSEQ multiplex PCR. V, J and clone size are those of that table, while D and trimming were read from the DNA. The repertoire holds about 190,000 clones, with around nine tenths as singletons. This CDR3 has 13 amino acids. The ends lost 0 bases at V and 7 bases at J; junction bases unmatched: 0. CDR1 and CDR2 from the germline V gene are MNHEY and SMNVEV (reference sequence). The gene calls are TRBV27 and TRBJ1-5; 7 positions agree with TRBD1. The sample consisted of peripheral blood. This TCR was recovered from a man aged 25-45 years with acute or convalescent COVID-19. The CDR3 DNA follows: TGTGCCAGCAGTTTATCAGGGGGCCAGCCCCAGCATTTT. This codes for CASSLSGGQPQHF.